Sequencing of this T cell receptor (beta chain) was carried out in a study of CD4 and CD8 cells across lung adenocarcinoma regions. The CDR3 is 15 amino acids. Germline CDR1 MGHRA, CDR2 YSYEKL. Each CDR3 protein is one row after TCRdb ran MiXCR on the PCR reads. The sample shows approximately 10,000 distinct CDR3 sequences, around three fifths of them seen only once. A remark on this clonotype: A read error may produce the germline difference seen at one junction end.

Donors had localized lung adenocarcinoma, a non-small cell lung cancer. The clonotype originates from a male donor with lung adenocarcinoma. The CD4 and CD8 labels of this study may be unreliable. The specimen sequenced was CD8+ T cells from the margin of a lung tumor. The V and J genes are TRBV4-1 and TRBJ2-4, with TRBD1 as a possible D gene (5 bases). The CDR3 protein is CASSQGLSSTDTQYF. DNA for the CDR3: TGCGCCAGCAGCCAGGGGCTGAGTAGCACAGATACGCAGTACTTT.